This T cell receptor beta chain was recorded in a study of molecular identifiers for immune sequencing clone quantification. For the study at large: In replicates, RNA from around 20,000 or 100,000 naive CD8 cells was divided five ways and four parts were sequenced.

Sorting isolated naive CD8 T cells as CD8+CD4-CCR7+CD45RA+ events. Study-wide points: Whereas naive cells kept under 1% of molecules in clones above 20 RNA copies, such clones held over 98% in effectors.

MiXCR, applied by TCRdb to the PCR reads, yields one record per CDR3 protein. Among hundreds of thousands of distinct CDR3 sequences listed, approximately 24% were seen once. Worth noting for this clonotype: Its antigen is still unknown. Since a much larger clone is just one base distant, this may be a read error.

The CDR3 contains 13 residues. Germline CDR1 SQVTM, CDR2 ANQGSEA. The chain is built from TRBV29-1 and TRBJ2-3; D is possibly TRBD1 or TRBD2 (5 bases each). The sample consisted of naive CD8+ T cells from blood, with Jurkat cell RNA spiked in. Subset in this sample: FACS-sorted CD8+CD4-CCR7+CD45RA+ naive T cells. The TCR originated in a human donor in good health. Some libraries in this study had Jurkat cell RNA spiked in. Here the CDR3 reads CTAEGPLMDTQYF. The CDR3 bases are TGCACCGCCGAGGGACCCCTCATGGATACGCAGTATTTT.